Listed below are T cell receptor beta chains from one sample, sequenced in a study of control samples from healthy donors and cancer patients. Assay used: immunoSEQ multiplex PCR; TCRdb lists only in-frame clones, some missing. The sample holds approximately 100,000 clones, 85% to 90% seen once. Sequenced material: blood. Receptors were obtained from a woman aged 40 to 49 in good health. CDR3s include the opening cysteine and the closing phenylalanine or tryptophan. A D gene is named only where the DNA matches it firmly. Expanded clones are given a class, and other clones once, few, many or no size at all.

v_call: TRBV7-8
d_call: TRBD2
clone_size: -
j_call: TRBJ2-2
cdr3_nt: TGTGCCAGCAGCCATAGAGGTTTTAGCGGGGGGGCCGGCGGGGAGCTGTTTTTT
cdr3_aa: CASSHRGFSGGAGGELFF

v_call: TRBV7-2
d_call: TRBD1
clone_size: few
j_call: TRBJ1-2
cdr3_nt: TGTGCCAGCAGCTTAGTAGGGGACAGGGGCCATCGCTACACCTTC
cdr3_aa: CASSLVGDRGHRYTF

v_call: TRBV11-3
d_call: -
clone_size: -
j_call: TRBJ1-1
cdr3_nt: TGTGCCAGCAGCCTCAGGGGCCGGAACACTGAAGCTTTCTTT
cdr3_aa: CASSLRGRNTEAFF

v_call: TRBV9
d_call: -
clone_size: -
j_call: TRBJ2-6
cdr3_nt: TGTGCCAGCAGCGTAGAGCCGTCTGGGGCCAACGTCCTGACTTTC
cdr3_aa: CASSVEPSGANVLTF

v_call: TRBV7-2
d_call: -
clone_size: -
j_call: TRBJ1-1
cdr3_nt: TGTGCCAGCAGCTTATCAATGAACCCGGGTACTGAAGCTTTCTTT
cdr3_aa: CASSLSMNPGTEAFF

v_call: TRBV13
d_call: TRBD2
clone_size: -
j_call: TRBJ2-7
cdr3_nt: TGTGCCAGCAGCTTCCGACTAGCTTCCGAGCAGTACTTC
cdr3_aa: CASSFRLASEQYF

v_call: TRBV12-5
d_call: TRBD1
clone_size: -
j_call: TRBJ2-6
cdr3_nt: TGTGCTAGTGGAGACAGGGGACCTGGGGCCAACGTCCTGACTTTC
cdr3_aa: CASGDRGPGANVLTF

v_call: TRBV18
d_call: -
clone_size: -
j_call: TRBJ1-2
cdr3_nt: TGTGCCAGCTCCCTCCCCGCCCCTCAGAGGGATGGCTACACCTTC
cdr3_aa: CASSLPAPQRDGYTF

v_call: TRBV27
d_call: -
clone_size: -
j_call: TRBJ2-3
cdr3_nt: TGTGCCAGCAGCCAAACCAAGCCAGGGGCAGATACGCAGTATTTT
cdr3_aa: CASSQTKPGADTQYF

v_call: TRBV7-2
d_call: TRBD1
clone_size: -
j_call: TRBJ2-1
cdr3_nt: TGTGCCAGCAGCTCAGGGGGTTGGAGCTCCTACAATGAGCAGTTCTTC
cdr3_aa: CASSSGGWSSYNEQFF

v_call: TRBV27
d_call: TRBD1
clone_size: -
j_call: TRBJ1-5
cdr3_nt: TGTGCCAGCAGCCCCGGGACAGGGGGTCCTCAGCCCCAGCATTTT
cdr3_aa: CASSPGTGGPQPQHF

v_call: TRBV19
d_call: -
clone_size: -
j_call: TRBJ2-3
cdr3_nt: TGTGCCAGTAAGGGGGAGTGGAGCACAGATACGCAGTATTTT
cdr3_aa: CASKGEWSTDTQYF

v_call: TRBV5-1
d_call: -
clone_size: -
j_call: TRBJ2-2
cdr3_nt: TGCGCCAGCAGCTTAGACTTAGCCGGCACCGGGGAGCTGTTTTTT
cdr3_aa: CASSLDLAGTGELFF

v_call: TRBV5-1
d_call: -
clone_size: -
j_call: TRBJ2-2
cdr3_nt: TGCGCCAGCAGCACCGGACAGTCCAACACCGGGGAGCTGTTTTTT
cdr3_aa: CASSTGQSNTGELFF

v_call: TRBV11-3
d_call: -
clone_size: -
j_call: TRBJ1-6
cdr3_nt: TGTGCCAGCAGCCCCCGGATTCATAATTCACCCCTCCACTTT
cdr3_aa: CASSPRIHNSPLHF

v_call: TRBV9
d_call: TRBD1
clone_size: -
j_call: TRBJ1-1
cdr3_nt: TGTGCCAGCAGCGCCCCACAGGGGTCGCTGGCGAACACTGAAGCTTTCTTT
cdr3_aa: CASSAPQGSLANTEAFF

v_call: TRBV7-2
d_call: -
clone_size: -
j_call: TRBJ2-1
cdr3_nt: TGTGCCAGCAGCTTAAGGCAGGGCGACTACAATGAGCAGTTCTTC
cdr3_aa: CASSLRQGDYNEQFF

v_call: TRBV6-5
d_call: -
clone_size: -
j_call: TRBJ2-7
cdr3_nt: TGTGCCAGCAGGCAGGGTCTCTCCTACGAGCAGTACTTC
cdr3_aa: CASRQGLSYEQYF

v_call: TRBV24-1
d_call: -
clone_size: -
j_call: TRBJ1-2
cdr3_nt: TGTGCCACCAGTGATCCCCCTTCGGGTGGCTACACCTTC
cdr3_aa: CATSDPPSGGYTF

v_call: TRBV7-3
d_call: -
clone_size: -
j_call: TRBJ2-5
cdr3_nt: TGTGCCAGCAGCCCGACCAGCCACGGGGAGACCCAGTACTTC
cdr3_aa: CASSPTSHGETQYF

v_call: TRBV7-8
d_call: -
clone_size: few
j_call: TRBJ1-1
cdr3_nt: TGTGCCAGCAGCTTCCCTACGCACGGGTTGAACACTGAAGCTTTCTTT
cdr3_aa: CASSFPTHGLNTEAFF

v_call: TRBV6-2/TRBV6-3
d_call: -
clone_size: -
j_call: TRBJ2-1
cdr3_nt: TGTGCCAGCAGTTACTCGGGAAGGGACTACAATGAGCAGTTCTTC
cdr3_aa: CASSYSGRDYNEQFF

v_call: TRBV5-1
d_call: -
clone_size: -
j_call: TRBJ2-7
cdr3_nt: TGCGCCAGCAGCTTGGCGGGGCAAGACGAGCAGTACTTC
cdr3_aa: CASSLAGQDEQYF

v_call: TRBV6-2/TRBV6-3
d_call: TRBD1
clone_size: -
j_call: TRBJ2-7
cdr3_nt: TGTGCCAGCAGCAGACCGACCGGGACAGGAAATGGCGAGCAGTACTTC
cdr3_aa: CASSRPTGTGNGEQYF

v_call: TRBV14
d_call: TRBD2
clone_size: -
j_call: TRBJ2-7
cdr3_nt: TGTGCCAGCAGCCAAGATTACCAACCGACGGGGGGGCCTTGGTACGAGCAGTACTTC
cdr3_aa: CASSQDYQPTGGPWYEQYF

v_call: TRBV30
d_call: TRBD2
clone_size: -
j_call: TRBJ2-7
cdr3_nt: TGTGCCTGGAGTGCGTCTAGCGGGGGGGCCTATAACTACGAGCAGTACTTC
cdr3_aa: CAWSASSGGAYNYEQYF

v_call: TRBV10-2
d_call: -
clone_size: -
j_call: TRBJ1-2
cdr3_nt: TGCGCCAGCAGTGATGGGGTGTTCTACTATGGCTACACCTTC
cdr3_aa: CASSDGVFYYGYTF

v_call: TRBV6-2/TRBV6-3
d_call: -
clone_size: -
j_call: TRBJ1-1
cdr3_nt: TGTGCCAGCAGCACCGTGGGAGATGAAGCTTTCTTT
cdr3_aa: CASSTVGDEAFF

v_call: TRBV18
d_call: -
clone_size: -
j_call: TRBJ1-6
cdr3_nt: TGTGCCAGCTCACCATTATTAGGGGACGATTCACCCCTCCACTTT
cdr3_aa: CASSPLLGDDSPLHF

v_call: TRBV4-3
d_call: -
clone_size: -
j_call: TRBJ2-5
cdr3_nt: TGCGCCAGCAGCCCCCAAGGTAGGCCGGGGCAAGAGACCCAGTACTTC
cdr3_aa: CASSPQGRPGQETQYF

v_call: TRBV5-6
d_call: -
clone_size: -
j_call: TRBJ1-3
cdr3_nt: TGTGCCAGCAGCTTGGCCGGGTCGGGAAACACCATATATTTT
cdr3_aa: CASSLAGSGNTIYF

v_call: TRBV7-2
d_call: -
clone_size: once
j_call: TRBJ2-1
cdr3_nt: TGTGCCAGCAGCTTTGCAGGGGCCCTCTACAATGAGCAGTTCTTC
cdr3_aa: CASSFAGALYNEQFF

v_call: TRBV7-2
d_call: -
clone_size: few
j_call: TRBJ2-7
cdr3_nt: TGTGCCAGCAGCTCCAAGGGGTTTGATTCCTACGAGCAGTACTTC
cdr3_aa: CASSSKGFDSYEQYF

v_call: TRBV18
d_call: TRBD1
clone_size: -
j_call: TRBJ2-1
cdr3_nt: TGTGCCAGCTCACCACATGGACAGGGGTCCTACAATGAGCAGTTCTTC
cdr3_aa: CASSPHGQGSYNEQFF

v_call: TRBV7-2
d_call: -
clone_size: -
j_call: TRBJ1-4
cdr3_nt: TGTGCCAGCAGCTTAGAATCCAGCAGCAATAATGAAAAACTGTTTTTT
cdr3_aa: CASSLESSSNNEKLFF

v_call: TRBV6-5
d_call: -
clone_size: -
j_call: TRBJ2-3
cdr3_nt: TGTGCCAGCAGTTACTCTCCTAAAGGGGGGGATACGCAGTATTTT
cdr3_aa: CASSYSPKGGDTQYF

v_call: TRBV2
d_call: TRBD1
clone_size: -
j_call: TRBJ1-1
cdr3_nt: TGTGCCAGCGCGATAACAGGGGCCGAGAACACTGAAGCTTTCTTT
cdr3_aa: CASAITGAENTEAFF

v_call: TRBV30
d_call: -
clone_size: -
j_call: TRBJ1-1
cdr3_nt: TGTGCCTGGAGTGTACTCCCGGGAACTGAAGCTTTCTTT
cdr3_aa: CAWSVLPGTEAFF

v_call: TRBV7-8
d_call: TRBD1
clone_size: -
j_call: TRBJ2-7
cdr3_nt: TGTGCCAGCAGCTTAGGGACAGGCACCTACGAGCAGTACTTC
cdr3_aa: CASSLGTGTYEQYF

v_call: TRBV7-2
d_call: -
clone_size: once
j_call: TRBJ1-6
cdr3_nt: TGTGCCAGCAGCTTTGAGTCCCATAATTCACCCCTCCACTTT
cdr3_aa: CASSFESHNSPLHF

v_call: TRBV5-1
d_call: TRBD1
clone_size: -
j_call: TRBJ2-2
cdr3_nt: TGCGCCAGCAGCTTGGCCGATGGACAGGGCCCCGGGGAGCTGTTTTTT
cdr3_aa: CASSLADGQGPGELFF

v_call: TRBV5-6
d_call: TRBD1
clone_size: -
j_call: TRBJ2-2
cdr3_nt: TGTGCCAGCAGCTTGGCGGGACAGGGTTGGTTTGGCACCGGGGAGCTGTTTTTT
cdr3_aa: CASSLAGQGWFGTGELFF

v_call: TRBV10-1
d_call: -
clone_size: -
j_call: TRBJ1-2
cdr3_nt: TGCGCCAGCAGCCCCGGGACGTCCGCCTATGGCTACACCTTC
cdr3_aa: CASSPGTSAYGYTF

v_call: TRBV19
d_call: -
clone_size: -
j_call: TRBJ2-1
cdr3_nt: TGTGCCAGTAGGTACAGGGATACAACCTACAATGAGCAGTTCTTC
cdr3_aa: CASRYRDTTYNEQFF

v_call: TRBV7-9
d_call: TRBD2
clone_size: -
j_call: TRBJ2-1
cdr3_nt: TGTGCCAGCAGCATGGTAAACAGCGGGGGGGCGAATGAGCAGTTCTTC
cdr3_aa: CASSMVNSGGANEQFF

v_call: TRBV5-1
d_call: -
clone_size: once
j_call: TRBJ2-5
cdr3_nt: TGCGCCAGCAGCTTGTTACCCCTCTCGGATGCCCAGTACTTC
cdr3_aa: CASSLLPLSDAQYF

v_call: TRBV6-5
d_call: -
clone_size: -
j_call: TRBJ2-7
cdr3_nt: TGTGCCAGCAGTTACTCCGGACAGCTCTACGAGCAGTACTTC
cdr3_aa: CASSYSGQLYEQYF

v_call: TRBV5-4
d_call: TRBD2
clone_size: -
j_call: TRBJ2-7
cdr3_nt: TGTGCCAGCGGCTCTAGCGGGGGACCCTACGAGCAGTACTTC
cdr3_aa: CASGSSGGPYEQYF

v_call: TRBV12-3/TRBV12-4
d_call: -
clone_size: -
j_call: TRBJ1-2
cdr3_nt: TGTGCCAGCAGCCTAACAGGGCATGGCTACACCTTC
cdr3_aa: CASSLTGHGYTF

v_call: TRBV18
d_call: TRBD1
clone_size: -
j_call: TRBJ1-5
cdr3_nt: TGTGCCAGCTCACCAGGACAGGGGGCGAGCAATCAGCCCCAGCATTTT
cdr3_aa: CASSPGQGASNQPQHF

v_call: TRBV4-2
d_call: TRBD1
clone_size: few
j_call: TRBJ1-3
cdr3_nt: TGTGCCAGCAGCCAAGAACGGACAGGCTCTGGAAACACCATATATTTT
cdr3_aa: CASSQERTGSGNTIYF

v_call: TRBV6-1
d_call: -
clone_size: -
j_call: TRBJ1-6
cdr3_nt: TGTGCCAGCAGTGAAGCACAGGGCTCCTATAATTCACCCCTCCACTTT
cdr3_aa: CASSEAQGSYNSPLHF

v_call: TRBV5-8
d_call: TRBD1
clone_size: -
j_call: TRBJ2-1
cdr3_nt: TGTGCCAGCAGCAGCGACAGGGGGCGCGGGCAGTTCTTC
cdr3_aa: CASSSDRGRGQFF

v_call: TRBV10-3
d_call: TRBD1
clone_size: few
j_call: TRBJ1-6
cdr3_nt: TGTGCCATCAGCACACAGGGGAATTCACCCCTCCACTTT
cdr3_aa: CAISTQGNSPLHF

v_call: TRBV12-5
d_call: -
clone_size: once
j_call: TRBJ2-4
cdr3_nt: TGTGCTAGTGCCAATGGAGCCGGGACTTTAAACATTCAGTACTTC
cdr3_aa: CASANGAGTLNIQYF